The sequence of this T cell receptor beta chain was determined in a study of shared clonotypes between healthy human individuals. Study at large: The donor pool was made up of a couple of women and three men aged 18 to 49. General study points: Unshared clonotypes carried lower generation probabilities than those common to all four donors.

Concerning this clone itself: Its cognate antigen is unknown.

V dropped 2 bases and J dropped 0 bases, with 23 bases sitting between them. There are 19 residues in the CDR3. The germline gives CDR1 MNHNS, CDR2 SASEGT. On sorted subsets, replicate PCRs used about 180 ng DNA, or tens of thousands of T cell genomes. Here immunoSEQ multiplex PCR was the method, and the copy in TCRdb shows in-frame clones only, minus some. The sample records hundreds of thousands of clones, approximately 96% being singletons. CD45RO-negative CD8 cells positively selected for CCR7 made up the naive population, which excluded terminally differentiated effector memory CD45RA+ cells. The sequenced sample consisted of naive CD8+ T cells sorted from blood. This sequence was found in a woman between 25 and 40 years old in good health. This chain joins TRBV6-1 and TRBJ2-7, with D tentatively TRBD2 (6 bases). CDR3 amino acids: CASSEYGIYSGLSSYEQYF. The CDR3 region has the DNA TGTGCCAGCAGTGAATACGGAATCTATAGCGGTTTGAGCTCCTACGAGCAGTACTTC.